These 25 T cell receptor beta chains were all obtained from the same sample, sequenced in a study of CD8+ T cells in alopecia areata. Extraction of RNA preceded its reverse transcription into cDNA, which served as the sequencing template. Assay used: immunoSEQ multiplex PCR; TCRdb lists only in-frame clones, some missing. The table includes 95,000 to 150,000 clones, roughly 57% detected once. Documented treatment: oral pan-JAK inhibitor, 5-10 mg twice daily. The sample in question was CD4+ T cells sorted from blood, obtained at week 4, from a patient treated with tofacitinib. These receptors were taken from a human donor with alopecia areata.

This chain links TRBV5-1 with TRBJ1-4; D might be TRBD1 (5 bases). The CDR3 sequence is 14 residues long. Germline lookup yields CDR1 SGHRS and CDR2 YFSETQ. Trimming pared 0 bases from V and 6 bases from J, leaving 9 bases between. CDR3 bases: TGCGCCAGCAGCTTGGGGGGCGCGGATGAAAAACTGTTTTTT. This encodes CASSLGGADEKLFF.

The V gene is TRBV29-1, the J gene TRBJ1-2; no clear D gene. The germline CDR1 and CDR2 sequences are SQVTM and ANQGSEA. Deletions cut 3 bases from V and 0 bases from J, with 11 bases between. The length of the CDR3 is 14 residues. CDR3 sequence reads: CSVDLSGPNYGYTF. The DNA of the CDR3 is TGCAGCGTTGATCTGTCAGGACCTAACTATGGCTACACCTTC.

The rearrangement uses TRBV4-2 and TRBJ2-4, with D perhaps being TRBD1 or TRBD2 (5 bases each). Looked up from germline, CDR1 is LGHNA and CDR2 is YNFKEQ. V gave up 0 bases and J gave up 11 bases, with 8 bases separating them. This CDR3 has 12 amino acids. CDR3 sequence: CASSQDSGLQYF. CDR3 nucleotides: TGTGCCAGCAGCCAAGACTCGGGACTTCAGTACTTC.

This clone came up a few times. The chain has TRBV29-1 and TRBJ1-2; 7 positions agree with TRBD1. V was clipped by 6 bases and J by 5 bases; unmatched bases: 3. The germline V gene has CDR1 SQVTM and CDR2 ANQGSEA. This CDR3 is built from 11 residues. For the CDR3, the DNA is TGCAGCGTGCAGGGGGAATATGGCTACACCTTC. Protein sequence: CSVQGEYGYTF.

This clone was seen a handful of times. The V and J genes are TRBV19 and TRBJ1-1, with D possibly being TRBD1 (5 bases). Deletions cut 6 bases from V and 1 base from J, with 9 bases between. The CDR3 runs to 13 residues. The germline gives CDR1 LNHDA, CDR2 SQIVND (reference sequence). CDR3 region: CASSGQGNTEAFF. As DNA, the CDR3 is TGTGCCAGTAGCGGTCAGGGGAACACTGAAGCTTTCTTT.

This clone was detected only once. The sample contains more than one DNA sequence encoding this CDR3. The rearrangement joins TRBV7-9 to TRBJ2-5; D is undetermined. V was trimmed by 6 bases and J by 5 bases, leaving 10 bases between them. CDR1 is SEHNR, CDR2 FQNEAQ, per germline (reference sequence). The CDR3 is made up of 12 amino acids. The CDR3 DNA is TGTGCCAGCAGTGCTAGGGCCGAGACCCAGTACTTC. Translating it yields CASSARAETQYF.

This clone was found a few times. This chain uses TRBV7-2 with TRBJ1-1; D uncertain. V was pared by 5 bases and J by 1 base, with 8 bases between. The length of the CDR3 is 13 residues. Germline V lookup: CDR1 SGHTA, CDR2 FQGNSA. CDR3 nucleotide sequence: TGTGCCAGCAGCCCTGGCCAGAACACTGAAGCTTTCTTT. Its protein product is CASSPGQNTEAFF.

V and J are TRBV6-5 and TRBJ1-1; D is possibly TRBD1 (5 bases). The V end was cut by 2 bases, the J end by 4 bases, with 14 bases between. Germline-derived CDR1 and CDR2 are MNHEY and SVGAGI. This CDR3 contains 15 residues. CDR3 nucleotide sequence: TGTGCCAGCAGTTACGGGGGTAGGAGGGTCACTGAAGCTTTCTTT. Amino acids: CASSYGGRRVTEAFF.

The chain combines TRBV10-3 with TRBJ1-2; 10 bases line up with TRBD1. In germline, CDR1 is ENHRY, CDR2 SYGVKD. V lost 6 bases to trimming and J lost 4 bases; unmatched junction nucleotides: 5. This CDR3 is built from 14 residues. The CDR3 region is CAIRGTGAFYGYTF. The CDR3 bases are TGTGCCATCAGAGGGACAGGGGCATTCTATGGCTACACCTTC.

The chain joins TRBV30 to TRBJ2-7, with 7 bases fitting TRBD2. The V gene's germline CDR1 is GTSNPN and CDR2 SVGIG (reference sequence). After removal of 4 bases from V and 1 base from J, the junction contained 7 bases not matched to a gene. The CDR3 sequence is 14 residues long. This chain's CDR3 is CAWTTGGSSYEQYF. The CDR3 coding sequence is TGTGCCTGGACAACTGGCGGGAGTTCCTACGAGCAGTACTTC.

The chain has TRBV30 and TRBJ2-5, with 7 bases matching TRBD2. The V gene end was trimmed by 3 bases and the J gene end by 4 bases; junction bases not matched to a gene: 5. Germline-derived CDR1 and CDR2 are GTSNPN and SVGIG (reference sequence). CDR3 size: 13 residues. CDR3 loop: CAWRLGRGETQYF. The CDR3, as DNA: TGTGCCTGGAGGCTAGGGAGGGGAGAGACCCAGTACTTC. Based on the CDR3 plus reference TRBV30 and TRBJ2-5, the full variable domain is SQTIHQWPATLVQPVGSPLSLECTVEGTSNPNLYWYRQAAGRGLQLLFYSVGIGQISSEVPQNLSASRPQDRQFILSSKKLLLSDSGFYLCAWRLGRGETQYFGPGTRLLVL.

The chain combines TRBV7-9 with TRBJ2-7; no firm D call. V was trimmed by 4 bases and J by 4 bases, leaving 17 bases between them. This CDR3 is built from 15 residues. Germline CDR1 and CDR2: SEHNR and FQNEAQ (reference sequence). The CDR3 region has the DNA TGTGCCAGCAGCTCAATCAACTTAGTCGGGTACGAGCAGTACTTC. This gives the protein CASSSINLVGYEQYF. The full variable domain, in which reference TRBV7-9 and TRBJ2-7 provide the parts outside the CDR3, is DTGVSQNPRHKITKRGQNVTFRCDPISEHNRLYWYRQTLGQGPEFLTYFQNEAQLEKSRLLSDRFSAERPKGSFSTLEIQRTEQGDSAMYLCASSSINLVGYEQYFGPGTRLTVT.

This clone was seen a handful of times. The CDR3 DNA reads TGTGCCAGCAGTCCATCGAGGGACTATGGCTACACCTTC. Its translation is CASSPSRDYGYTF. The gene calls are TRBV7-2 and TRBJ1-2, with D uncertain. Germline CDR1 SGHTA, CDR2 FQGNSA. With 6 bases removed from V and 3 bases from J, the gap between germline ends came to 11 bases. The CDR3 runs 13 residues.

In nucleotides, the CDR3 is TGCGCCAGCAGCCAGAACGGACAGGGGGGAGAGACCCAGTACTTC. Encoded protein: CASSQNGQGGETQYF. V is TRBV5-1 and J is TRBJ2-5; TRBD1 matches 10 bases. Germline loops: CDR1 SGHRS, CDR2 YFSETQ. V lost 4 bases and J lost 4; bases outside the gene matches: 7. CDR3 length equals 15 residues.

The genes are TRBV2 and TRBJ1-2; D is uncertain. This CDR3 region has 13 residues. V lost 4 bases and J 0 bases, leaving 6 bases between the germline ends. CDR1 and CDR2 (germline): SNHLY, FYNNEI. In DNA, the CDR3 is TGTGCCAGCAGTGCTGTATCTAACTATGGCTACACCTTC. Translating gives CASSAVSNYGYTF.

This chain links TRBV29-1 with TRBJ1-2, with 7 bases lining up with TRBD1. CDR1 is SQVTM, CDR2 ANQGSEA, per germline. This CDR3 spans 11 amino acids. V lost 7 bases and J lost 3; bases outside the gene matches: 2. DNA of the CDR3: TGCAGCGCAGGACAGGACTATGGCTACACCTTC. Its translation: CSAGQDYGYTF.

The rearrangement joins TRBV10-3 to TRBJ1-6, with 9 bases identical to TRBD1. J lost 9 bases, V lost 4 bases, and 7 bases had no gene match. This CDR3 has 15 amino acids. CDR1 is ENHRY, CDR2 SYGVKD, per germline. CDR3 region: CAISASGTGRSPLHF. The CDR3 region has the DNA TGTGCCATCAGTGCATCCGGGACAGGGCGTTCACCCCTCCACTTT.

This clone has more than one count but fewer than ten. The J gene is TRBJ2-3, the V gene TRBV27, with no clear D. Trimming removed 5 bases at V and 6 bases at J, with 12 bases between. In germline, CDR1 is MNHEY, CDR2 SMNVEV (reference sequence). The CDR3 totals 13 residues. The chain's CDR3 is CASSPYLADTQYF. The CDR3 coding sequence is TGTGCCAGCAGTCCATATCTCGCCGATACGCAGTATTTT.

CDR3 DNA sequence: TGCGCCAGCAGTCAATCGTTTTCGGGACAGGGGGCGAACGAGCAGTACTTC. Its translation: CASSQSFSGQGANEQYF. J is TRBJ2-7 and V is TRBV23-1; TRBD1 matches at 12 bases. TRBV23-1 is labeled an ORF, and its function is uncertain. With V trimmed by 0 bases and J by 5 bases, 8 bases remained unmatched. This CDR3 region has 17 residues.

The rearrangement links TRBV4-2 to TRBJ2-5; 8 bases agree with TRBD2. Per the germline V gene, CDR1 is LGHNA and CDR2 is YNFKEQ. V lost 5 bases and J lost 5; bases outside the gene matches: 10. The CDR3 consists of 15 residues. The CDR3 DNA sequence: TGTGCCAGCAGCGCCCCCGGGACTAGTGAGGAGACCCAGTACTTC. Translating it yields CASSAPGTSEETQYF.

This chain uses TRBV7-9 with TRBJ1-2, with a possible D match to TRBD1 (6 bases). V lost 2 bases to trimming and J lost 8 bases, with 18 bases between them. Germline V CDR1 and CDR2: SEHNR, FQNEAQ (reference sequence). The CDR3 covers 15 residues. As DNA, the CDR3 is TGTGCCAGCAGCTTATCCGTCCGGGGGCTCCGCGGCTACACCTTC. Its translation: CASSLSVRGLRGYTF.

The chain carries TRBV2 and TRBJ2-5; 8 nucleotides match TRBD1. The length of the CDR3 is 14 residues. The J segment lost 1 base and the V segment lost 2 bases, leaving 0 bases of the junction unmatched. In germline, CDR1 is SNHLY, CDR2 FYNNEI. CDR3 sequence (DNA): TGTGCCAGCAGTGAACAGGGGGCCCAAGAGACCCAGTACTTC. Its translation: CASSEQGAQETQYF.

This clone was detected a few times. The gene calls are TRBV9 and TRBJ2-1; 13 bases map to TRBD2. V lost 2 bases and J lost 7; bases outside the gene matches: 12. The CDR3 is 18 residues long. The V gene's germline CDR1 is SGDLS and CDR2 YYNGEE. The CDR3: CASSVTGGLAGDGNEQFF. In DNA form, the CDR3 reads TGTGCCAGCAGCGTCACTGGAGGACTAGCGGGGGACGGGAATGAGCAGTTCTTC. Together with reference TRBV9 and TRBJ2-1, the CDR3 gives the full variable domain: DSGVTQTPKHLITATGQRVTLRCSPRSGDLSVYWYQQSLDQGLQFLIQYYNGEERAKGNILERFSAQQFPDLHSELNLSSLELGDSALYFCASSVTGGLAGDGNEQFFGPGTRLTVL.

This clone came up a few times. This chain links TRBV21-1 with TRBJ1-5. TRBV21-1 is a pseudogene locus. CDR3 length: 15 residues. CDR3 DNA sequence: TGTGCCAGCAGCCAGAGGGTCAGTGCCTCGGGGCCCCAGCATTTT. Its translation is CASSQRVSASGPQHF.

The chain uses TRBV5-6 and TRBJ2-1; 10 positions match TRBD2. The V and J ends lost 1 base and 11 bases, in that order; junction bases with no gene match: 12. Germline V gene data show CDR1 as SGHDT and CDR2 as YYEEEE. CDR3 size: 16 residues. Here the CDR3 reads CASSLISLAGVDKQFF. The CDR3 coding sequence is TGTGCCAGCAGCTTGATAAGTCTAGCGGGAGTAGATAAGCAGTTCTTC.